One T cell receptor beta chain is described in this entry. Per germline, CDR1 LGHDT and CDR2 YNNKEL (reference sequence). The CDR3 covers 15 residues. V lost 0 bases to trimming and J lost 13 bases, with 16 bases between them. Unique molecular identifiers were incorporated when the TCRbeta library was constructed. TCRdb reanalysed the PCR reads using MiXCR and keeps one entry per CDR3 protein. This table has approximately 270,000 distinct CDR3 sequences, over 8% appearing once. The sample belongs to a study of T-cell reconstitution after alpha-beta-depleted transplantation in children. The sequence was obtained from a human donor who donated a stem cell graft to a child with SCID. The sequencing used PBMCs from the stem cell graft donor, collected from the stem cell graft. The genes are TRBV3-1 and TRBJ1-6; D is unclear. CDR3 sequence: CASSQDPVPGMPLHF. Written as DNA, the CDR3 is TGTGCCAGCAGCCAAGATCCGGTACCCGGGATGCCCCTCCACTTT.